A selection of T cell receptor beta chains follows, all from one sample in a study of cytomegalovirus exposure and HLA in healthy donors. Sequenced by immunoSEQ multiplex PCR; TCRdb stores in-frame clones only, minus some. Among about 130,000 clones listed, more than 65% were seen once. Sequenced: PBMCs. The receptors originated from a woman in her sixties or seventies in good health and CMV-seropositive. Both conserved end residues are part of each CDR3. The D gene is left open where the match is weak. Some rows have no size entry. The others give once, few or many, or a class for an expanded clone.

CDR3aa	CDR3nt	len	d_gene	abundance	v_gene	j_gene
CASIAGQGDYEQYF	TGTGCCAGCATCGCAGGACAGGGTGACTACGAGCAGTACTTC	14	TRBD1	NA	TRBV6-1	TRBJ2-7
CASTGRTGTNEKLFF	TGTGCCAGCACTGGAAGGACAGGGACAAACGAAAAACTGTTTTTT	15	TRBD1	NA	TRBV2	TRBJ1-4
CASSPPGGRGNTIYF	TGTGCCAGCTCACCTCCCGGGGGAAGGGGAAACACCATATATTTT	15	NA	NA	TRBV18	TRBJ1-3
CASSGQGYNYGYTF	TGTGCCAGCTCAGGACAGGGGTATAACTATGGCTACACCTTC	14	TRBD1	NA	TRBV18	TRBJ1-2
CASTGGNWNTEAFF	TGTGCCAGCACAGGGGGGAACTGGAACACTGAAGCTTTCTTT	14	TRBD1	NA	TRBV5-5	TRBJ1-1
CASSFDSYNSPLHF	TGTGCCAGCAGTTTCGATAGTTATAATTCACCCCTCCACTTT	14	NA	NA	TRBV28	TRBJ1-6
CASSYGTGHINGYTF	TGTGCCAGCAGTTACGGTACGGGACACATCAATGGCTACACCTTC	15	NA	NA	TRBV6-5	TRBJ1-2
CASSVALENSPLHF	TGTGCCAGCAGCGTAGCGTTGGAGAATTCACCCCTCCACTTT	14	NA	NA	TRBV9	TRBJ1-6
CASSPGTVNTEAFF	TGTGCCAGCTCACCGGGGACAGTAAACACTGAAGCTTTCTTT	14	TRBD1	NA	TRBV18	TRBJ1-1
CASSYPSGGVGTEAFF	TGTGCCAGCAGTTATCCGTCGGGAGGGGTTGGCACTGAAGCTTTCTTT	16	NA	NA	TRBV6-5	TRBJ1-1
CASSLGGTGEAFF	TGCGCCAGCAGCTTGGGTGGGACAGGTGAAGCTTTCTTT	13	TRBD1	NA	TRBV5-1	TRBJ1-1
CASSLTPPREEKLFF	TGTGCCAGCAGCTTAACCCCACCGAGGGAAGAAAAACTGTTTTTT	15	NA	NA	TRBV7-9	TRBJ1-4
CASSDGGGITTDTQYF	TGTGCCAGCAGTGATGGGGGAGGGATAACCACAGATACGCAGTATTTT	16	TRBD2	NA	TRBV6-1	TRBJ2-3
CASRRPGQDQPQHF	TGTGCCAGCAGGAGACCGGGACAGGATCAGCCCCAGCATTTT	14	TRBD1	NA	TRBV6-1	TRBJ1-5
CASGLASGGVGNEQFF	TGTGCTAGTGGTTTGGCTAGCGGGGGGGTTGGCAATGAGCAGTTCTTC	16	TRBD2	NA	TRBV12-5	TRBJ2-1
CASSGQDRGDGYTF	TGTGCCAGCAGCGGCCAGGACAGGGGTGATGGCTACACCTTC	14	TRBD1	NA	TRBV9	TRBJ1-2
CASSEYRGNEQYF	TGTGCCAGCAGTGAGTACAGGGGGAACGAGCAGTACTTC	13	TRBD1	NA	TRBV6-1	TRBJ2-7
CASSLGLGGNQPQHF	TGTGCCAGCAGCCTAGGGCTAGGAGGCAATCAGCCCCAGCATTTT	15	NA	NA	TRBV7-9	TRBJ1-5
CASSRSSSGAINEQFF	TGTGCCAGCAGCAGGAGCTCCAGCGGGGCTATCAATGAGCAGTTCTTC	16	TRBD2	NA	TRBV7-6	TRBJ2-1
CASSPSANEQYF	TGCGCCAGCAGCCCCAGCGCCAACGAGCAGTACTTC	12	NA	NA	TRBV5-1	TRBJ2-7
CASVAPGHRTWTGELFF	TGCGCCAGCGTAGCGCCGGGACACCGCACCTGGACCGGGGAGCTGTTTTTT	17	NA	NA	TRBV23-1	TRBJ2-2
CASSVVGASNEQFF	TGTGCCAGCAGCGTAGTGGGGGCGAGCAATGAGCAGTTCTTC	14	NA	once	TRBV9	TRBJ2-1
CASRTYMRRDYGYTF	TGTGCCAGTAGGACGTATATGAGACGGGACTATGGCTACACCTTC	15	NA	NA	TRBV19	TRBJ1-2
CASSFSGLAGGPPEQYF	TGTGCCAGCAGCTTCTCTGGATTAGCGGGGGGGCCTCCCGAGCAGTACTTC	17	TRBD2	NA	TRBV7-2	TRBJ2-7
CAISEEQVEAFF	TGTGCCATCAGTGAGGAACAGGTTGAAGCTTTCTTT	12	NA	NA	TRBV10-3	TRBJ1-1
CASSLRRGLSYGYTF	TGTGCCAGCAGCCTTCGCAGGGGACTATCCTATGGCTACACCTTC	15	NA	NA	TRBV13	TRBJ1-2
CASSSTGTGRNTIYF	TGCGCCAGCAGCTCAACCGGGACAGGGCGAAACACCATATATTTT	15	TRBD1	few	TRBV5-1	TRBJ1-3
CASSPSTGLTEAFF	TGTGCCAGCAGCCCTTCTACAGGTTTGACTGAAGCTTTCTTT	14	NA	NA	TRBV11-3	TRBJ1-1
CASLEPPLHF	TGTGCCAGCCTCGAGCCACCCCTCCACTTT	10	NA	NA	TRBV2	TRBJ1-6
CASSARGGSTEAFF	TGCGCCAGCAGTGCCCGCGGGGGGAGCACTGAAGCTTTCTTT	14	NA	NA	TRBV6-5	TRBJ1-1
CASSSTTGSNEQFF	TGTGCCAGCAGCTCGACCACGGGTTCTAATGAGCAGTTCTTC	14	NA	NA	TRBV5-4	TRBJ2-1